This TCR beta chain came from a study of memory CD4+ T cells and cytomegalovirus serostatus. Study-wide background: Donors were healthy Belgian adults, fewer than ten CMV seropositive and approximately 23 seronegative.

Single viable CD3+CD4+CD8-CD45RO+ cells were sorted as the memory CD4+ T cells. Here immunoSEQ multiplex PCR was the method, and the copy in TCRdb shows in-frame clones only, minus some. The profile shows almost 45,000 clones, 79% of them singletons. On this clone itself: No antigen is known for it.

Study-wide results and limits: Repertoires predicted CMV serostatus with median bootstrapped AUC of about 0.95. Suggested: most of the CMV-linked TCR signature lies in CD4+ memory cells. Each of approximately 70 CMV-associated TCRbeta sequences occurred in one to five individuals.

This CDR3 has 13 amino acids. J gave up 4 bases and V 3 bases, and 5 bases lay outside the gene matches. Germline V gene lookup returns CDR1 GTSNPN and CDR2 SVGIG (reference sequence). The V gene is TRBV30, the J gene TRBJ2-5; 7 bases map to TRBD2. The clonotype was recovered from an adult in good health and CMV-seronegative. The sample was memory CD4+ T cells from blood. CDR3 bases: TGTGCCTGGAGCGGGACTACCCCAGAGACCCAGTACTTC. This codes for CAWSGTTPETQYF.